The sample holds a few counts of the clone carrying this T cell receptor (beta chain). Its specificity is unknown. The sample belongs to a study of blood T cells in healthy people across ages. Study-level points and caveats: Shifts in expanded clonotypes may have been confounded by donor CMV status, which was unknown.

V shed 3 bases and J shed 11 bases, with 10 bases lying between them. Germline CDR1 MDHEN, CDR2 SYDVKM. The CDR3 length is 12 residues. Ranging in age from roughly 6 to 100, the donors were healthy Caucasian individuals from Russia. Then a second PCR, running roughly 6 to 12 cycles, was carried out with a sample-barcoded 5' primer and a J-beta primer mix. Each CDR3 protein gets one entry after TCRdb re-called the 5' RACE reads with MiXCR. The table lists roughly 570,000 distinct CDR3 sequences, 25% to 30% of them singletons, with roughly 18% in the top ten. The chain has TRBV28 and TRBJ1-4; D gene unclear. The sequenced material came from blood. The TCR originated in an older woman in good health. CDR3 nucleotides: TGTGCCAGCAGTTTGGAGGAGCGGAAACTGTTTTTT. Translation gives CASSLEERKLFF.